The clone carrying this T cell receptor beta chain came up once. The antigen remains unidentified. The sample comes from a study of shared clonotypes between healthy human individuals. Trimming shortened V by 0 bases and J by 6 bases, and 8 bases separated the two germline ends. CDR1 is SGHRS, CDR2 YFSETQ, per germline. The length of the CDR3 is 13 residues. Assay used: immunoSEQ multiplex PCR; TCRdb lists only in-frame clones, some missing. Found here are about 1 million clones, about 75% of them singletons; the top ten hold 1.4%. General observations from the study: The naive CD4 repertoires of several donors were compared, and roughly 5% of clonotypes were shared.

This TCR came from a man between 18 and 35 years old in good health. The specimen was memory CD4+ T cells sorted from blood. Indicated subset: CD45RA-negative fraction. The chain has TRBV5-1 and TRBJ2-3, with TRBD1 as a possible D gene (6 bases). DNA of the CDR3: TGCGCCAGCAGCTTGGACAGGGTTGATACGCAGTATTTT. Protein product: CASSLDRVDTQYF.